This entry lists 5 T cell receptor beta chains sequenced from one sample in a study of shared clonotypes between healthy human individuals. Assay used: immunoSEQ multiplex PCR; TCRdb lists only in-frame clones, some missing. The sample gives 730,000 or so clones, roughly 70% of which show up once; under 2% is in the top ten. Sample: memory CD4+ T cells sorted from blood. The subset is: CD45RA-negative fraction. The origin of the receptors is a woman aged 30 to 39 in good health.

Notes on this clone: This sample also contains other DNA sequences that code for the same CDR3. V gene TRBV5-1 combines with J gene TRBJ2-1; 7 bases agree with TRBD2. In germline, CDR1 is SGHRS, CDR2 YFSETQ. The CDR3 spans 15 residues. Germline trimming cut 1 base from V and 4 bases from J; bases unmatched to any gene: 5. CDR3 amino acids: CASSLSSGSYNEQFF. Written as DNA, the CDR3 is TGCGCCAGCAGCTTGAGTAGCGGGTCTTACAATGAGCAGTTCTTC.

The chain combines TRBV11-3 with TRBJ1-1; D remains ambiguous. This CDR3 is 14 amino acids long. CDR1 and CDR2 from the germline V gene are SGHNT and YENEEA. The V end was cut by 1 base, the J end by 4 bases, with 10 bases between. The CDR3 loop reads CASSLGGKGTEAFF. As DNA, the CDR3 is TGTGCCAGCAGCTTAGGAGGGAAGGGCACTGAAGCTTTCTTT.

The chain links TRBV10-3 to TRBJ1-2; the match to TRBD1 covers 7 bases. Germline V gene data show CDR1 as ENHRY and CDR2 as SYGVKD. V lost 4 bases to trimming and J lost 4 bases; unmatched junction nucleotides: 33. This CDR3 has 23 residues. The CDR3 DNA sequence: TGTGCCATCAGTGCCTTGGACAGGAACGATCTAAACGGCCGGGGGAAGAGGGCCTATGGCTACACCTTC. It encodes CAISALDRNDLNGRGKRAYGYTF.

The CDR3 is CASSPLTSGMGEQFF. DNA of the CDR3: TGTGCCAGCAGCCCTTTGACTAGCGGGATGGGGGAGCAGTTCTTC. This sequence joins TRBV9 and TRBJ2-1; 11 bases are shared with TRBD2. This CDR3 contains 15 residues. Germline V gene sequence: CDR1 SGDLS, CDR2 YYNGEE. J lost 10 bases, V lost 4 bases, and 10 bases had no gene match.

The chain recombines TRBV19 with TRBJ2-7, with 8 bases matching TRBD1. The V gene end was trimmed by 3 bases and the J gene end by 3 bases; junction bases not matched to a gene: 7. Germline V gives CDR1 LNHDA, CDR2 SQIVND (reference sequence). The CDR3 runs 15 residues. This chain's CDR3 is CASSMLEQGGYEQYF. The CDR3 DNA reads TGTGCCAGTAGTATGTTGGAACAGGGGGGCTACGAGCAGTACTTC. The entire variable domain, with the rest obtained from reference TRBV19 and TRBJ2-7, is as follows: DGGITQSPKYLFRKEGQNVTLSCEQNLNHDAMYWYRQDPGQGLRLIYYSQIVNDFQKGDIAEGYSVSREKKESFPLTVTSAQKNPTAFYLCASSMLEQGGYEQYFGPGTRLTVT.